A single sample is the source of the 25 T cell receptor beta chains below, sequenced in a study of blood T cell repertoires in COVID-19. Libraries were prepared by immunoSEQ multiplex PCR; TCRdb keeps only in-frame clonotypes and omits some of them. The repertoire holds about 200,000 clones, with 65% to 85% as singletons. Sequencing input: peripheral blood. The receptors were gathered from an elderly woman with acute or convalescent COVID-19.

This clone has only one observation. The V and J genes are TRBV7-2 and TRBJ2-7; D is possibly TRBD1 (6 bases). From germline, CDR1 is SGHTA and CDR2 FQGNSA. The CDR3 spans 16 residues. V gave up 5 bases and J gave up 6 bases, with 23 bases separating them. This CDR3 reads CASSTSWGTLGGEQYF. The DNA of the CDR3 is TGTGCCAGCAGCACCAGTTGGGGAACTTTAGGGGGCGAGCAGTACTTC. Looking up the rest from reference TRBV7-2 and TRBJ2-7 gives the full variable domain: GAGVSQSPSNKVTEKGKDVELRCDPISGHTALYWYRQSLGQGLEFLIYFQGNSAPDKSGLPSDRFSAERTGGSVSTLTIQRTQQEDSAVYLCASSTSWGTLGGEQYFGPGTRLTVT.

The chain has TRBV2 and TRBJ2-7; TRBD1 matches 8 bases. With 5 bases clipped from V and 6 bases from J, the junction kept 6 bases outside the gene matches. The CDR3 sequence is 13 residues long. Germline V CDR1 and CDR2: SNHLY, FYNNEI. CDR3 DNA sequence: TGTGCCAGCAGTCTCGGACAGGGACGCGAGCAGTACTTC. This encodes CASSLGQGREQYF.

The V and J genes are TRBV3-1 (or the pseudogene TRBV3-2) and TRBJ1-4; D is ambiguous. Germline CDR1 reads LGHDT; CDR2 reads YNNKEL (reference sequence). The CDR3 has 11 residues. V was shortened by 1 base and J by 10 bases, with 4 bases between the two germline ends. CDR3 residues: CASSQGGKLFF. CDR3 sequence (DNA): TGTGCCAGCAGCCAAGGAGGAAAACTGTTTTTT.

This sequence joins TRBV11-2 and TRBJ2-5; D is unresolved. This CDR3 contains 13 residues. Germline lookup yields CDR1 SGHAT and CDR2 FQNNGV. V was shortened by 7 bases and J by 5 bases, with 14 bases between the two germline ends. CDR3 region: CASTLLLSETQYF. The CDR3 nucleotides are TGTGCCAGCACCCTTTTATTGTCGGAGACCCAGTACTTC. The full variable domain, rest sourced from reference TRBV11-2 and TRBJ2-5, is EAGVAQSPRYKIIEKRQSVAFWCNPISGHATLYWYQQILGQGPKLLIQFQNNGVVDDSQLPKDRFSAERLKGVDSTLKIQPAKLEDSAVYLCASTLLLSETQYFGPGTRLLVL.

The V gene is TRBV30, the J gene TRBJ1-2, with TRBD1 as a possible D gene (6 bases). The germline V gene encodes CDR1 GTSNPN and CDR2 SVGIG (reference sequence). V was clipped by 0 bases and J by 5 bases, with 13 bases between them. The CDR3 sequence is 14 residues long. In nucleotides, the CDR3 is TGTGCCTGGAGTGTAGGGGGGGCGGTATATGGCTACACCTTC. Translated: CAWSVGGAVYGYTF.

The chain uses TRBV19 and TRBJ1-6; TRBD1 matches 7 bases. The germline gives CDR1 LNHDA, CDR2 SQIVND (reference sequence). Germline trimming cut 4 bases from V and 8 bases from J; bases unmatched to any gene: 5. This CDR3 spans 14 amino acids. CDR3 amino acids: CASSRDSGYSPLHF. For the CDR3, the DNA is TGTGCCAGTAGTAGGGACAGTGGTTATTCACCCCTCCACTTT.

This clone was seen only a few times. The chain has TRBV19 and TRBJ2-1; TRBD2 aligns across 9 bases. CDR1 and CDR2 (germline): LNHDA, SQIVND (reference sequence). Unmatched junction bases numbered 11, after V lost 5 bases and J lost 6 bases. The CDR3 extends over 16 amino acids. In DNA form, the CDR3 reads TGTGCCAGTAGTCCCGGGACTAGCCCGGGGCTCAATGAGCAGTTCTTC. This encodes CASSPGTSPGLNEQFF.

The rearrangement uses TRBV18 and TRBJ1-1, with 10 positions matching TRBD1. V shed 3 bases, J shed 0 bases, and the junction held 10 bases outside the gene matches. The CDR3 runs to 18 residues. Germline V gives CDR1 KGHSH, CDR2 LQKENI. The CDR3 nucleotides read TGTGCCAGCTCACCCACGCGGGGGGGACAGGGGATGAACACTGAAGCTTTCTTT. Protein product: CASSPTRGGQGMNTEAFF.

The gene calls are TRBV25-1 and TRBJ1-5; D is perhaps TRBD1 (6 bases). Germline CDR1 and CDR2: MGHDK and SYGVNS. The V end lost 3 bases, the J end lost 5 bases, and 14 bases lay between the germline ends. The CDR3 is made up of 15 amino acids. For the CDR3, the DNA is TGTGCCAGCAGTGACGACAGGAAGGTCTATCAGCCCCAGCATTTT. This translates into CASSDDRKVYQPQHF.

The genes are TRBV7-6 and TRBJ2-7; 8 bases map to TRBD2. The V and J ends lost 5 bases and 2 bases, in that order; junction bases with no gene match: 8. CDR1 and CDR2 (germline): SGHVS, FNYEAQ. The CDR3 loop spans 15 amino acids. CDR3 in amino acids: CASSLTRGATYEQYF. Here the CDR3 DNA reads TGTGCCAGCAGCCTGACGCGGGGGGCTACCTACGAGCAGTACTTC.

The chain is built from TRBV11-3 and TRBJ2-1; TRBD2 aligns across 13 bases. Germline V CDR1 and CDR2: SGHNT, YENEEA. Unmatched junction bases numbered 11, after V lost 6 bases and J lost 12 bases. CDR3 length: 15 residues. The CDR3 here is CASRDGLAGVGRQFF. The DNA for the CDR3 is TGTGCCAGCAGAGACGGACTAGCGGGAGTTGGTCGGCAGTTCTTC.

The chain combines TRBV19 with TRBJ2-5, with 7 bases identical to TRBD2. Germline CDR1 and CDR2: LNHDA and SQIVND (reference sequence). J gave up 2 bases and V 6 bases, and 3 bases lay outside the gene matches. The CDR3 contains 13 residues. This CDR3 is CASSPGRQETQYF. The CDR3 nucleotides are TGTGCCAGTAGCCCCGGGAGGCAAGAGACCCAGTACTTC.

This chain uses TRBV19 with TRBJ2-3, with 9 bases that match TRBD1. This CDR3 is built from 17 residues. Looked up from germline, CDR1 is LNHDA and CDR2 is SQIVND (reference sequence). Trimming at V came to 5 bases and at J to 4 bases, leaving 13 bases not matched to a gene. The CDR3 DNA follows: TGTGCCAGTAGTCCACACCCCGGCGGGACAGGGCCAGATACGCAGTATTTT. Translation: CASSPHPGGTGPDTQYF.

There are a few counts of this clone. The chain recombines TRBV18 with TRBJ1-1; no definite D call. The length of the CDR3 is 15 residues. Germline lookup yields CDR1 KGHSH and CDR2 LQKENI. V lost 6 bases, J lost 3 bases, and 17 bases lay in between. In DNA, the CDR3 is TGTGCCAGCTCGCCGACCGAGGGAAAGGACACTGAAGCTTTCTTT. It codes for CASSPTEGKDTEAFF. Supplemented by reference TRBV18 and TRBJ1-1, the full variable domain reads NAGVMQNPRHLVRRRGQEARLRCSPMKGHSHVYWYRQLPEEGLKFMVYLQKENIIDESGMPKERFSAEFPKEGPSILRIQQVVRGDSAAYFCASSPTEGKDTEAFFGQGTRLTVV.

Here the CDR3 reads CASSVGTAGTGELFF. The CDR3 DNA reads TGTGCCAGCAGTGTTGGGACAGCTGGCACCGGGGAGCTGTTTTTT. The chain carries TRBV6-4 and TRBJ2-2; 7 bases are shared with TRBD1. Germline lookup yields CDR1 MRHNA and CDR2 SNTAGT. The V and J ends lost 4 bases and 4 bases, in that order; junction bases with no gene match: 6. The CDR3 covers 15 residues.

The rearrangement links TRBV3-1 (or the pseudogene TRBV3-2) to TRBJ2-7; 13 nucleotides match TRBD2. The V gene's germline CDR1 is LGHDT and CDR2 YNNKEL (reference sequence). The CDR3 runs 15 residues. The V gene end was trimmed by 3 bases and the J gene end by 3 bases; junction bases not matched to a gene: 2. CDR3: CASSQGTSGIYEQYF. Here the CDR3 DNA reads TGTGCCAGCAGCCAGGGGACTAGCGGGATCTACGAGCAGTACTTC.

CDR3 protein: CASSQDFSQGRTDTQYF. The CDR3, as DNA: TGCGCCAGCAGCCAAGATTTTAGTCAGGGGCGGACAGATACGCAGTATTTT. V usage is TRBV4-3 and J usage is TRBJ2-3, with D possibly being TRBD1 (6 bases). This CDR3 has 17 amino acids. Germline loops: CDR1 LGHNA, CDR2 YSLEER. The ends were cut back, 0 bases at V and 3 bases at J, with 16 bases in the middle.

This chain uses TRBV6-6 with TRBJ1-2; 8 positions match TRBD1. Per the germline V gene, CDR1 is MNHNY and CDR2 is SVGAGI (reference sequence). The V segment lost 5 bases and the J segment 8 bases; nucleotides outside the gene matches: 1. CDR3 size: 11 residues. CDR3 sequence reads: CASSQGAGYTF. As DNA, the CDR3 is TGTGCCAGCAGTCAGGGGGCCGGCTACACCTTC.

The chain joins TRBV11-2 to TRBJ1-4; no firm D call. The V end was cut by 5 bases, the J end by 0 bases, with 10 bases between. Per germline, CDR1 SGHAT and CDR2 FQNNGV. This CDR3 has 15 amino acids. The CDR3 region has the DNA TGTGCCAGCAGCCGCGGAGCCGCAACTAATGAAAAACTGTTTTTT. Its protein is CASSRGAATNEKLFF.

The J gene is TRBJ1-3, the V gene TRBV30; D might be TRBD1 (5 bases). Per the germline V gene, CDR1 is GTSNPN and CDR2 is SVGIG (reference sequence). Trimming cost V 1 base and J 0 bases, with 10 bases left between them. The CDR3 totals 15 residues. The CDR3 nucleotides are TGTGCCTGGAGTGGGGGGGGGATCTCTGGAAACACCATATATTTT. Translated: CAWSGGGISGNTIYF. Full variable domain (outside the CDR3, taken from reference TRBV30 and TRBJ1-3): SQTIHQWPATLVQPVGSPLSLECTVEGTSNPNLYWYRQAAGRGLQLLFYSVGIGQISSEVPQNLSASRPQDRQFILSSKKLLLSDSGFYLCAWSGGGISGNTIYFGEGSWLTVV.

The chain's CDR3 is CASSPNRGFMEQYF. CDR3 in DNA: TGTGCCAGCAGCCCAAACCGGGGGTTTATGGAGCAGTACTTC. This chain uses TRBV7-9 with TRBJ2-7; TRBD2 might be the D (6 bases). The ends were cut back, 5 bases at V and 7 bases at J, with 18 bases in the middle. CDR1 is SEHNR and CDR2 is FQNEAQ in the germline V gene (reference sequence). There are 14 residues in the CDR3.

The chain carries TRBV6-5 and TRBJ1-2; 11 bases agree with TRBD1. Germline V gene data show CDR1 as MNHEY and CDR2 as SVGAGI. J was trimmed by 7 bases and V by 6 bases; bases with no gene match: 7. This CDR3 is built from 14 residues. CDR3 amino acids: CASRSGQGASGYTF. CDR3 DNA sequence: TGTGCCAGCAGGTCCGGACAGGGGGCCAGTGGCTACACCTTC.

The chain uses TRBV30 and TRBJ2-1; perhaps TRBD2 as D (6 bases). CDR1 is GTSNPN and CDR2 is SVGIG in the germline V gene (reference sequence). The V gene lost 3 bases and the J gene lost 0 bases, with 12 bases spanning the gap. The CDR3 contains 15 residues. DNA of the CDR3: TGTGCCTGGAGGGGGGGAGGTAGCTCCTACAATGAGCAGTTCTTC. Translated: CAWRGGGSSYNEQFF. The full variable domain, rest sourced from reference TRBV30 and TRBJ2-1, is SQTIHQWPATLVQPVGSPLSLECTVEGTSNPNLYWYRQAAGRGLQLLFYSVGIGQISSEVPQNLSASRPQDRQFILSSKKLLLSDSGFYLCAWRGGGSSYNEQFFGPGTRLTVL.

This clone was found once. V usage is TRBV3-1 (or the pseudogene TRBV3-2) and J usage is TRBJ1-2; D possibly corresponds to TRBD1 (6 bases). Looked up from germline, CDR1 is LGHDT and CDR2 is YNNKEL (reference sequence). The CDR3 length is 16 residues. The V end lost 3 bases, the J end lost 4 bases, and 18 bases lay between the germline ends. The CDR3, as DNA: TGTGCCAGCAGCCACGAGGGGTCAACAGGGTTCTATGGCTACACCTTC. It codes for CASSHEGSTGFYGYTF.

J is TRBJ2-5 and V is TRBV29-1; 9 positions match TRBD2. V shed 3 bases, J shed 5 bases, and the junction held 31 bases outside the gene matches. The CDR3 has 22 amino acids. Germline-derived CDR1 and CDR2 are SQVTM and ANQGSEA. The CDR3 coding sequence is TGCAGCGTTGAGGGCATGGAAGGGGGTGGCAGAAGCGGGAGGTCGGGGTTGGAGACCCAGTACTTC. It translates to CSVEGMEGGGRSGRSGLETQYF.